These 3 T cell receptor beta chains were all obtained from the same sample, sequenced in a study of T cell responses to AZD1222 COVID-19 vaccine. Sequencing used immunoSEQ multiplex PCR; TCRdb keeps in-frame clones, though not all of them. The sample carries over 75,000 clones, 90% recorded once. The specimen comprised peripheral blood, sampled on day 0 of AZD1222 vaccination. These TCRs come from an adult in good health.

The V gene is TRBV18, the J gene TRBJ1-1, with D maybe TRBD1 (5 bases). V shed 4 bases and J shed 0 bases, with 6 bases lying between them. The CDR3 spans 13 residues. Germline loops: CDR1 KGHSH, CDR2 LQKENI. In DNA, the CDR3 is TGTGCCAGCTCACAGGGGTTGAACACTGAAGCTTTCTTT. It translates to CASSQGLNTEAFF.

DNA of the CDR3: TGTGCCAGCAGCGTATTCAGGGGGCACTCCTACGAGCAGTACTTC. Translating gives CASSVFRGHSYEQYF. The chain joins TRBV7-9 to TRBJ2-7, with 8 bases identical to TRBD1. The germline V gene encodes CDR1 SEHNR and CDR2 FQNEAQ (reference sequence). The CDR3 loop spans 15 amino acids. V dropped 5 bases and J dropped 0; count of bases not matched to a gene: 6.

This clone showed up just once. V is TRBV5-1 and J is TRBJ2-3, with D hard to call. V lost 4 bases and J 1 base, leaving 10 bases between the germline ends. The CDR3 length is 14 residues. In germline, CDR1 is SGHRS, CDR2 YFSETQ. CDR3 bases: TGCGCCAGCAGCCCGAGCACTGGCACAGATACGCAGTATTTT. Translating gives CASSPSTGTDTQYF.